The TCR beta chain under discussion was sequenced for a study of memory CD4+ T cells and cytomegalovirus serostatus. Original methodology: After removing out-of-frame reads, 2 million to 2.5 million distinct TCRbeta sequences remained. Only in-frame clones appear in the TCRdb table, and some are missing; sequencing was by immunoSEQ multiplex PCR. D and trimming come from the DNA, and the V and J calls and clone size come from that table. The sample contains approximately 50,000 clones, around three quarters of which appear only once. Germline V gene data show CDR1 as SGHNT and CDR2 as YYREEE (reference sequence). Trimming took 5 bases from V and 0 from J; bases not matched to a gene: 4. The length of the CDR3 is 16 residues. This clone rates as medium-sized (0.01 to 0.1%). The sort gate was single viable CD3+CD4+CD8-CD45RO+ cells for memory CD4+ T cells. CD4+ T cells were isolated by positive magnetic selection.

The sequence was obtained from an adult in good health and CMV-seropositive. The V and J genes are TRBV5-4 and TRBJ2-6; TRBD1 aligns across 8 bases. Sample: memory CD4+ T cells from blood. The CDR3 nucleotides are TGTGCCAGCAGACGCACAGGGGGCTCTGGGGCCAACGTCCTGACTTTC. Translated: CASRRTGGSGANVLTF.